These T cell receptor beta chains were read from a single sample in a study of CD8 T cells in Susac syndrome. One entry per CDR3 protein, called by TCRdb with MiXCR from the immunoSEQ multiplex PCR reads. This table holds about 280,000 distinct CDR3 sequences, about 88% found once. The material sequenced was CD8+ T cells from PBMCs. Receptors originate from a human donor with multiple sclerosis. The CDR3 runs from the conserved cysteine through the conserved F or W. A D gene is named only where the DNA matches it firmly. Only some rows state a clone size, as once, few, many or a class for expanded clones.

CDR3nt | CDR3aa | abundance | d_gene | v_gene | len | j_gene
TGTGCCGGACACAAAGGACGGAGCGGGAGGCCCCTCTACGAGCAGTACTTC | CAGHKGRSGRPLYEQYF | . | TRBD2 | TRBV30 | 17 | TRBJ2-7
TGTGCCAGCAGCGTAGATTCGTCAAGGCCGCACTATGGCTACACCTTC | CASSVDSSRPHYGYTF | . | . | TRBV9 | 16 | TRBJ1-2
TGCGCCAGCAGTCAACTCCCGAGGCCAGGGGCGAATCAGCCCCAGCATTTT | CASSQLPRPGANQPQHF | . | . | TRBV23-1 | 17 | TRBJ1-5
TGTGCCAGCAGCGCCTCCCAAAATGAGCAGTTCTTC | CASSASQNEQFF | once | . | TRBV9 | 12 | TRBJ2-1
TGTGCCAGCAGCTTAGATGGGTCGCGAGGGAGCCCTCCAGGCGCTGGGGCCAACGTCCTGACTTTC | CASSLDGSRGSPPGAGANVLTF | . | . | TRBV11-2 | 22 | TRBJ2-6
TGTGCCTGGAGTCACACTGAAGCTTTCTTT | CAWSHTEAFF | . | . | TRBV30 | 10 | TRBJ1-1
TGTGCCAGCGTATCCCTGTTGGTAGGGAAAGAGACCCAGTACTTC | CASVSLLVGKETQYF | once | . | TRBV28 | 15 | TRBJ2-5
TGTGCCAGTAGTATGGGGCTTACAGGGGGGTATGAGCAGTTCTTC | CASSMGLTGGYEQFF | . | TRBD1 | TRBV19 | 15 | TRBJ2-1
TGTGCCAGCAGCCCCGGACTGGACCCCATGTTCTACGAGCAGTACTTC | CASSPGLDPMFYEQYF | . | . | TRBV14 | 16 | TRBJ2-7
TGTGCCAGCAGTGACGGACAGGGGGCCACCGGGGAGCCGTTTTTT | CASSDGQGATGEPFF | . | TRBD1 | TRBV6-1 | 15 | TRBJ2-2
TGTGCCTGGAGTGCGTCTAGCGGGAGTTACGAGCAGTACTTC | CAWSASSGSYEQYF | . | TRBD2 | TRBV30 | 14 | TRBJ2-7
TGTGCCAGCAGTTTGGGCGGTTCAACTAATGAAAAACTGTTTTTT | CASSLGGSTNEKLFF | . | . | TRBV28 | 15 | TRBJ1-4
TGTGCCACCCCTATGACAGGGGAGACCCTGGGTAATGAAAAACTGTTTTTT | CATPMTGETLGNEKLFF | . | TRBD1 | TRBV24-1 | 17 | TRBJ1-4
TGTGCCAGCTCACCACCGGACCACTACGAGCAGTACTTC | CASSPPDHYEQYF | few | . | TRBV18 | 13 | TRBJ2-7
TGTGCCAGCAGAGTCTTTGGGGGGCAGAATGAGCAGTTCTTC | CASRVFGGQNEQFF | . | . | TRBV28 | 14 | TRBJ2-1
TGTGCCAGCAGTTACTCGAGGGTGGATACGCAGTATTTT | CASSYSRVDTQYF | few | . | TRBV6-5 | 13 | TRBJ2-3
TGTGCCTGGACAAACGGCAGCTACGAGCAGTACTTC | CAWTNGSYEQYF | . | . | TRBV30 | 12 | TRBJ2-7
TGTGCCAGCAGCAGACTAGCGACTAACACAGATACGCAGTATTTT | CASSRLATNTDTQYF | . | TRBD2 | TRBV7-9 | 15 | TRBJ2-3
TGTGCCACATTAAGGGGGACCTCGCGGACAGATTATGGCTACACCTTC | CATLRGTSRTDYGYTF | . | . | TRBV11-2 | 16 | TRBJ1-2
TGTGCCAGCAGCGCAAGGGGTGAGGGATTGAACACTGAAGCTTTCTTT | CASSARGEGLNTEAFF | . | . | TRBV13 | 16 | TRBJ1-1
TGTGCCAGCAGTTTGAGTGAGGGGACCTACGAGCAGTACTTC | CASSLSEGTYEQYF | . | . | TRBV27 | 14 | TRBJ2-7
TGTGCCAGCAGTTTAGAGGGCACCGGGGAGCTGTTTTTT | CASSLEGTGELFF | . | . | TRBV27 | 13 | TRBJ2-2
TGTGCCAGCAGTTACGGGGCAGAGAACACCGGGGAGCTGTTTTTT | CASSYGAENTGELFF | few | . | TRBV6-5 | 15 | TRBJ2-2
TGTGCCAGCAGCCGCCGAAGTGAGCAGTACTTC | CASSRRSEQYF | . | . | TRBV5-6 | 11 | TRBJ2-7
TGTGCCAGCAGTGCTGGACAGAAGAGTTCACCCCTCCACTTT | CASSAGQKSSPLHF | . | . | TRBV25-1 | 14 | TRBJ1-6
TGTGCCAGCAGCGCAAGACAGGGGCAGTTTTTCAATGAGCAGTTCTTC | CASSARQGQFFNEQFF | . | TRBD1 | TRBV9 | 16 | TRBJ2-1
TGTGCCACCAGTGAAAGCGGGAGTGATAATGAGCAGTTCTTC | CATSESGSDNEQFF | . | TRBD2 | TRBV24-1 | 14 | TRBJ2-1
TGTGCCAGCCTCGGGGGAGGGACCCATGAGCAGTTCTTC | CASLGGGTHEQFF | . | TRBD2 | TRBV27 | 13 | TRBJ2-1
TGTGCCAGCTCACCGGGGCGGAGTTACAATGAGCAGTTCTTC | CASSPGRSYNEQFF | . | . | TRBV18 | 14 | TRBJ2-1
TGTGCCAGCAAGTGGGCCAGTAAAGATACGCAGTATTTT | CASKWASKDTQYF | once | . | TRBV28 | 13 | TRBJ2-3
TGTGCCAGCAGTTCCGGGACACGGGGGGCCGGGGAGCTGTTTTTT | CASSSGTRGAGELFF | . | . | TRBV27 | 15 | TRBJ2-2
TGCAGCGTTGTTACTCACGAGCAGTACTTC | CSVVTHEQYF | few | . | TRBV29-1 | 10 | TRBJ2-7
TGTGCCAGCAGTCCAAGAACAGGGGGCGCTGGGGCCAACGTCCTGACTTTC | CASSPRTGGAGANVLTF | . | TRBD1 | TRBV28 | 17 | TRBJ2-6
TGTGCCAGCAGCTCGGGTAGGGCTTACGAGCAGTACTTC | CASSSGRAYEQYF | . | . | TRBV7-6 | 13 | TRBJ2-7
TGTGCCAGCAGTGAAAATGGGGGTTCACCCCTCCACTTT | CASSENGGSPLHF | . | . | TRBV2 | 13 | TRBJ1-6